Sequencing of this T cell receptor beta chain was carried out in a study of blood T cell repertoires in COVID-19. About the study: Italy, Spain and the United States were the sources of the convalescent and acute COVID-19 samples. Sample material is recorded as cDNA or gDNA derived from T cells, B-cell-depleted T cells, or PBMCs.

Under the authors' procedure: The authors estimated nucleated cell counts from reference gene primer amplification. Profiling relied on immunoSEQ multiplex PCR, and the TCRdb table lists in-frame clones only, not all of them. That table gives V, J and clone size, and the DNA gave D and trimming. Among 250,000 to 350,000 clones listed, 70% to 90% were seen once. V was trimmed by 0 bases and J by 2 bases, leaving 19 bases between them. Germline-derived CDR1 and CDR2 are LGHNA and YSLEER. The CDR3 spans 18 residues. The receptor comes from a man aged 18 to 30 who had recovered from COVID-19. The specimen sequenced was peripheral blood. The chain carries TRBV4-3 and TRBJ1-2; D remains unclear. CDR3 coding DNA: TGCGCCAGCAGCCAAGATACGACCCGCACATGGGCCAACTATGGCTACACCTTC. Translating it yields CASSQDTTRTWANYGYTF.